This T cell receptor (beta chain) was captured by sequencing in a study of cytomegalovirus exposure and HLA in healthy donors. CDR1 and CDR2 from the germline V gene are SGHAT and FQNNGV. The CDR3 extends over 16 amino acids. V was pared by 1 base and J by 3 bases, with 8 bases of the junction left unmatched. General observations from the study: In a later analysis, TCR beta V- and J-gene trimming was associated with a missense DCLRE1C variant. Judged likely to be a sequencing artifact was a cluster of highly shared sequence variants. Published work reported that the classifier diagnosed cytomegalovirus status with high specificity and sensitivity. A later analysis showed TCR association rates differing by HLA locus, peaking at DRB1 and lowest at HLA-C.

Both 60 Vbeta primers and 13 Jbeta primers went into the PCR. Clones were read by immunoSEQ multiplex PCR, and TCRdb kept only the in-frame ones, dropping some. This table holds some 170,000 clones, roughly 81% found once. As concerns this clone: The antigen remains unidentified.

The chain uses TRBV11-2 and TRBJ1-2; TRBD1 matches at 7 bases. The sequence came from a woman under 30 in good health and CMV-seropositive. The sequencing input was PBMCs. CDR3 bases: TGTGCCAGCAGCTTAGCCTTTGGCAGGGGGGACTATGGCTACACCTTC. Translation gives CASSLAFGRGDYGYTF.